The next 12 T cell receptor beta chains were all read from a single sample in a study of blood T cell repertoires in COVID-19. Clones were read by immunoSEQ multiplex PCR, and TCRdb kept only the in-frame ones, dropping some. Altogether under 130,000 clones are present, roughly 88% being singletons, with the ten largest covering 3.5%. The sequenced sample consisted of peripheral blood. All receptors come from a human donor in a cohort sampled during active COVID-19.

The sample holds a few counts of this clone. The CDR3 reads CASSPRLNTGELFF. As DNA, the CDR3 is TGTGCCAGCAGCCCTCGACTTAACACCGGGGAGCTGTTTTTT. The chain employs TRBV7-9 and TRBJ2-2; D is ambiguous. Trimming removed 5 bases from V and 2 bases from J, with 9 bases in between. The CDR3 has 14 amino acids. From germline, CDR1 is SEHNR and CDR2 FQNEAQ (reference sequence). Variable domain in full (rest from reference TRBV7-9 and TRBJ2-2): DTGVSQNPRHKITKRGQNVTFRCDPISEHNRLYWYRQTLGQGPEFLTYFQNEAQLEKSRLLSDRFSAERPKGSFSTLEIQRTEQGDSAMYLCASSPRLNTGELFFGEGSRLTVL.

V and J are TRBV10-1 and TRBJ1-1; D unclear. Germline V gene lookup returns CDR1 WNHNN and CDR2 SYGVQD (reference sequence). Trimming took 2 bases from V and 5 from J, leaving 18 bases between them. CDR3 length: 16 amino acids. In nucleotides, the CDR3 is TGCGCCAGCAGTGAGCGCGGGTTGGCGACGGGGACTGAAGCTTTCTTT. Translated, it gives CASSERGLATGTEAFF.

This clone has more than one count but fewer than ten. The J gene is TRBJ2-2, the V gene TRBV5-1, with a weak D call TRBD1 (6 bases). Deletions cut 1 base from V and 4 bases from J, with 11 bases between. CDR3 size: 15 residues. Germline V gives CDR1 SGHRS, CDR2 YFSETQ. The CDR3, as DNA: TGCGCCAGCAGCTTGACAGGGATAGGCACCGGGGAGCTGTTTTTT. Translated: CASSLTGIGTGELFF.

The rearrangement links TRBV19 to TRBJ2-3; 9 bases map to TRBD2. Germline loops: CDR1 LNHDA, CDR2 SQIVND (reference sequence). The CDR3 spans 16 residues. V gave up 0 bases and J gave up 4 bases; unmatched junction bases: 5. The DNA of the CDR3 is TGTGCCAGTAGTATAGAGTTGGGACTAGCCGCAGATACGCAGTATTTT. The encoded protein is CASSIELGLAADTQYF.

This sequence joins TRBV9 and TRBJ2-1, with 10 bases matching TRBD2. CDR1 and CDR2 (germline): SGDLS, YYNGEE. This CDR3 region has 18 residues. Germline trimming cut 5 bases from V and 4 bases from J; bases unmatched to any gene: 15. The DNA of the CDR3 is TGTGCCAGCAGTGAAGGACCCATAGCGGGAGGAATATACAATGAGCAGTTCTTC. Translating gives CASSEGPIAGGIYNEQFF.

The chain carries TRBV30 and TRBJ2-1, with 14 bases identical to TRBD2. This CDR3 has 17 residues. Germline CDR1 and CDR2: GTSNPN and SVGIG (reference sequence). The ends lost 0 bases at V and 9 bases at J; junction bases unmatched: 10. Written as DNA, the CDR3 is TGTGCCTGGAGTGTAAGGCGACTAGCGGGGGGGCTAGGTGAGCAGTTCTTC. Amino acid sequence: CAWSVRRLAGGLGEQFF. Supplemented by reference TRBV30 and TRBJ2-1, the full variable domain reads SQTIHQWPATLVQPVGSPLSLECTVEGTSNPNLYWYRQAAGRGLQLLFYSVGIGQISSEVPQNLSASRPQDRQFILSSKKLLLSDSGFYLCAWSVRRLAGGLGEQFFGPGTRLTVL.

The rearrangement links TRBV29-1 to TRBJ2-3; D gene uncertain. Germline loops: CDR1 SQVTM, CDR2 ANQGSEA. The CDR3 has 13 amino acids. Between the trimmed V and J ends, which lost 1 base and 0 bases, there was a span of 5 bases. This CDR3 is CSVEGPSTDTQYF. The CDR3 region has the DNA TGCAGCGTTGAAGGGCCAAGCACAGATACGCAGTATTTT.

This chain connects TRBV24-1 to TRBJ2-3; 11 nucleotides align to TRBD1. CDR1 is KGHDR and CDR2 is SFDVKD in the germline V gene. The CDR3 has 16 residues. Germline trimming cut 9 bases from V and 0 bases from J; bases unmatched to any gene: 7. The CDR3 DNA follows: TGTGCCACCGGGCAAGGGGACAGGGGGAGCACAGATACGCAGTATTTT. Protein product: CATGQGDRGSTDTQYF.

In nucleotides, the CDR3 is TGTGCCAGCAGTTTAGGCGGGGGGCCGGTTGGGACCCAGTACTTC. Protein product: CASSLGGGPVGTQYF. This sequence joins TRBV27 and TRBJ2-5, with TRBD2 matching 8 bases. Trimming removed 2 bases from V and 7 bases from J; junction bases left unmatched: 9. This CDR3 contains 15 residues. Germline loops: CDR1 MNHEY, CDR2 SMNVEV (reference sequence).

The chain has TRBV10-2 and TRBJ2-5; D gene unclear. Trimming cost V 0 bases and J 4 bases, with 3 bases left between them. Looked up from germline, CDR1 is WSHSY and CDR2 is SAAADI. The CDR3 is 12 residues long. The CDR3 nucleotides read TGCGCCAGCAGTGAGTCCGGAGAGACCCAGTACTTC. Translating gives CASSESGETQYF.

The CDR3, as DNA: TGTGCCAGCAGCGACCGGGACAGGGGGGACTATGGCTACACCTTC. This gives the protein CASSDRDRGDYGYTF. The chain recombines TRBV7-8 with TRBJ1-2, with TRBD1 matching 11 bases. CDR1 SGHVS and CDR2 FQNEAQ come from the germline V gene. After removal of 5 bases from V and 3 bases from J, the junction contained 5 bases not matched to a gene. The CDR3 covers 15 residues.

V and J are TRBV19 and TRBJ2-3; TRBD2 is a possible D gene (5 bases). The V gene's germline CDR1 is LNHDA and CDR2 SQIVND (reference sequence). The CDR3 runs to 16 residues. V gave up 3 bases and J gave up 3 bases, with 16 bases separating them. In DNA form, the CDR3 reads TGTGCCAGTAGTATTGGGCGCAGCGGTGGGACAGATACGCAGTATTTT. Translation: CASSIGRSGGTDTQYF.